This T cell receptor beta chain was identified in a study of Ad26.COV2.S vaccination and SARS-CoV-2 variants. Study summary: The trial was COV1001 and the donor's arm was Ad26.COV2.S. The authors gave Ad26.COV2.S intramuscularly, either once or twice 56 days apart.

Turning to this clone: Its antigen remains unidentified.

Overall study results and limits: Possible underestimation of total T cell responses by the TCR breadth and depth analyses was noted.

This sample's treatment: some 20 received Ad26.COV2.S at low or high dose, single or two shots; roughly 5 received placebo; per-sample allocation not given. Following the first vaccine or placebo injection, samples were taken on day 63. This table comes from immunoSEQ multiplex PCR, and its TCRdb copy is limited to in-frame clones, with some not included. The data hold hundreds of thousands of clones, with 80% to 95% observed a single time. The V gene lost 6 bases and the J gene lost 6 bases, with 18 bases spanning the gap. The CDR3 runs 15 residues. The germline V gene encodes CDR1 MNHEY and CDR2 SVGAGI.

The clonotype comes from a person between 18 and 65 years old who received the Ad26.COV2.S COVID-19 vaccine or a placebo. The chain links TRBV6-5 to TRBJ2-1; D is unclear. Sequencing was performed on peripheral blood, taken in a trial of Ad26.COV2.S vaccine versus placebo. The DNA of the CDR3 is TGTGCCAGCAGCTATCCCGGGCCATCCCGCAATGAGCAGTTCTTC. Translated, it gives CASSYPGPSRNEQFF.